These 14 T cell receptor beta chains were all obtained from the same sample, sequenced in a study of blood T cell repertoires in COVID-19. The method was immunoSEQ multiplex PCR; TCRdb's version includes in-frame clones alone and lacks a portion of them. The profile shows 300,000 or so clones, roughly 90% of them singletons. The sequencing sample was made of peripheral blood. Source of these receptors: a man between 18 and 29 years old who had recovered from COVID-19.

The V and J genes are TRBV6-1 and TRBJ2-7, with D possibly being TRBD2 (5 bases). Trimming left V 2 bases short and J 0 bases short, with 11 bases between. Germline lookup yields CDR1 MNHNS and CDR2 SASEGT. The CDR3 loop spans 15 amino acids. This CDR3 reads CASSEQAASSYEQYF. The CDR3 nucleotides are TGTGCCAGCAGTGAACAAGCGGCCAGCTCCTACGAGCAGTACTTC.

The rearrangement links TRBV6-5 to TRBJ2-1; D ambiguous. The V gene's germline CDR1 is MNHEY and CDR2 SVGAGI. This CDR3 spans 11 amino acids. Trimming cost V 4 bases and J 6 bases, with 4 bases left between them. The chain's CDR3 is CASSWLNEQFF. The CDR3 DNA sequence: TGTGCCAGCAGTTGGCTCAATGAGCAGTTCTTC.

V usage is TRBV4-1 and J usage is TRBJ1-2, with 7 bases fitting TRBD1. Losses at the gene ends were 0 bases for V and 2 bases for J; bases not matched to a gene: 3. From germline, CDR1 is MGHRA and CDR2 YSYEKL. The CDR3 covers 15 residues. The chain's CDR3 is CASSQDRGRNYGYTF. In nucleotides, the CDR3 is TGCGCCAGCAGCCAAGATAGGGGGCGCAACTATGGCTACACCTTC.

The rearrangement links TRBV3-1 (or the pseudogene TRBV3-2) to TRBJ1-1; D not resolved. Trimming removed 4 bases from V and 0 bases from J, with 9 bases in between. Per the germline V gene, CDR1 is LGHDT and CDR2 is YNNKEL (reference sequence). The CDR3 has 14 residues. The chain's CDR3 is CASSLTTMNTEAFF. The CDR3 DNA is TGTGCCAGCAGCCTTACAACCATGAACACTGAAGCTTTCTTT.

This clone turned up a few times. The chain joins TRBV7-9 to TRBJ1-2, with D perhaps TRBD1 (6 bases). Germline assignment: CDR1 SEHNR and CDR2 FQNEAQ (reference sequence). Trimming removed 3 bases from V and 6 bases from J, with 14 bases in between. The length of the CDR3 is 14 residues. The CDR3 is CASSLNRGDNGYTF. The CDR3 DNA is TGTGCCAGCAGCTTGAACAGAGGGGACAATGGCTACACCTTC.

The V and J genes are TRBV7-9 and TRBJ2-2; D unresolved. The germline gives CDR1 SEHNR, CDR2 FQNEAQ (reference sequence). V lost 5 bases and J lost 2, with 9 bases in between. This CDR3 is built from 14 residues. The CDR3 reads CASSPVQNTGELFF. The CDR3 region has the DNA TGTGCCAGCAGCCCAGTCCAAAACACCGGGGAGCTGTTTTTT.

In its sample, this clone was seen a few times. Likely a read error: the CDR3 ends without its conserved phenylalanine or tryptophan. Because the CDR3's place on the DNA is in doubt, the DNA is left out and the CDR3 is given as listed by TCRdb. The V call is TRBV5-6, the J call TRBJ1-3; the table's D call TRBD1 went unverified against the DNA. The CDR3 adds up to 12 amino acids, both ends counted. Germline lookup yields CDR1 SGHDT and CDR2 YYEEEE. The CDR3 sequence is CASSRVTPTAGK.

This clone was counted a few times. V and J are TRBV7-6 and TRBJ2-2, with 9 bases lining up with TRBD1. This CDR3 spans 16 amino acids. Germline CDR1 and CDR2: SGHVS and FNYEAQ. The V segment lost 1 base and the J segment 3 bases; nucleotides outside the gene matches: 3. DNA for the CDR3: TGTGCCAGCAGCTTAGGGGACAGGGAGCACACCGGGGAGCTGTTTTTT. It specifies CASSLGDREHTGELFF. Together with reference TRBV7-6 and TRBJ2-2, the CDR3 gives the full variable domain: GAGVSQSPRYKVTKRGQDVALRCDPISGHVSLYWYRQALGQGPEFLTYFNYEAQQDKSGLPNDRFSAERPEGSISTLTIQRTEQRDSAMYRCASSLGDREHTGELFFGEGSRLTVL.

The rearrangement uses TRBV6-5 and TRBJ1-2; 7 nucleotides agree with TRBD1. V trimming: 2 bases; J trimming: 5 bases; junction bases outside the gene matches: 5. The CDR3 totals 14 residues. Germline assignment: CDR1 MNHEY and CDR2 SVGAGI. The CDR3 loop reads CASSYTTGAYGYTF. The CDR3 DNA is TGTGCCAGCAGTTACACTACAGGGGCGTATGGCTACACCTTC.

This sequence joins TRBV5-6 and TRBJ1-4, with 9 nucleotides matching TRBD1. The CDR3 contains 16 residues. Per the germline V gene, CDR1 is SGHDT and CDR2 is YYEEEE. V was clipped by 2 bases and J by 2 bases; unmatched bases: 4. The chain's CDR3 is CASSFGTGRTNEKLFF. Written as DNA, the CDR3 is TGTGCCAGCAGCTTCGGGACAGGGAGGACTAATGAAAAACTGTTTTTT.

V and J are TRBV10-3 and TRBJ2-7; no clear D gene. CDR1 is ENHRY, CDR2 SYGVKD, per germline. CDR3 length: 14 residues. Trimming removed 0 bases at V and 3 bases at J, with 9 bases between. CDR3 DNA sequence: TGTGCCATCAGTGAGTCGAGCAGGCTCTACGAGCAGTACTTC. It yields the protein CAISESSRLYEQYF.

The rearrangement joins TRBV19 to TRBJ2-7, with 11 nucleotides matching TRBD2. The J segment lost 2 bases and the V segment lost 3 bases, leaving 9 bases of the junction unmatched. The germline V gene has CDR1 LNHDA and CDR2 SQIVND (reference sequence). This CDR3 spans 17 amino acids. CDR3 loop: CASSIGTTSGGTYEQYF. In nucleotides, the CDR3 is TGTGCCAGTAGTATTGGGACCACTAGCGGGGGAACCTACGAGCAGTACTTC.

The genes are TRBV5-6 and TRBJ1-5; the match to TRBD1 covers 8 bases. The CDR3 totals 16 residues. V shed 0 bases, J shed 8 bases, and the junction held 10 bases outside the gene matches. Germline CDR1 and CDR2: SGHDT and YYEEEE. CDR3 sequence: CASSLGGQVRVKPQHF. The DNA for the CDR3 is TGTGCCAGCAGCTTGGGGGGACAGGTAAGGGTAAAGCCCCAGCATTTT.

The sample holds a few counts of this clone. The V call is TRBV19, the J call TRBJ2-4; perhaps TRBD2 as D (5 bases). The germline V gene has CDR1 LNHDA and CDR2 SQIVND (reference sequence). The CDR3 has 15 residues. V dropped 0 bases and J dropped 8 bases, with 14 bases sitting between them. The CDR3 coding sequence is TGTGCCAGTAGTATAGATCTCGGTCCGAGGGACATTCAGTACTTC. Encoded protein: CASSIDLGPRDIQYF.